These 14 T cell receptor beta chains share one sample of origin, sequenced in a study of STAT3 mutations in large granular lymphocyte leukemia. Study-wide findings and caveats: At least one immunodominant TCR beta clonotype appeared in every T-cell large granular lymphocyte leukemia patient.

Using immunoSEQ multiplex PCR, the repertoire was profiled, and TCRdb retains in-frame clones only, with some absent. The sample records fewer than 15,000 clones, about 88% being singletons. For these receptors, no antigen is known. The source material was PBMCs. The source is a human donor with T large granular lymphocyte leukemia. Some clones in this sample may be carry-over from other donors' samples.

Comment on this clone: Other DNA sequences in this specimen translate into the identical CDR3. This rearrangement joins TRBV20-1 to TRBJ1-1, with D unclear. CDR1 and CDR2 from the germline V gene are DFQATT and SNEGSKA (reference sequence). The CDR3 spans 9 residues. Trimming shortened V by 6 bases and J by 1 base, and 0 bases separated the two germline ends. The CDR3 loop is CSANTEAFF. CDR3 bases: TGCAGTGCGAACACTGAAGCTTTCTTT.

The chain carries TRBV7-2 and TRBJ2-7; weak D call: TRBD2 (6 bases). The CDR3 sequence is 13 residues long. The germline gives CDR1 SGHTA, CDR2 FQGNSA. V lost 5 bases, J lost 6 bases, and 14 bases lay in between. The CDR3 reads CASSQEAGREQYF. As DNA, the CDR3 is TGTGCCAGCAGCCAGGAGGCGGGACGCGAGCAGTACTTC.

This clone appeared once. V is TRBV5-1 and J is TRBJ2-7, with D possibly being TRBD1 or TRBD2 (5 bases each). Per the germline V gene, CDR1 is SGHRS and CDR2 is YFSETQ. Deletions cut 4 bases from V and 0 bases from J, with 11 bases between. The CDR3 length is 14 residues. CDR3: CASSPAGTSYEQYF. The CDR3 nucleotides are TGCGCCAGCAGCCCGGCCGGGACCTCCTACGAGCAGTACTTC.

The chain is built from TRBV18 and TRBJ2-5, with TRBD2 identical over 8 bases. With V trimmed by 2 bases and J by 7 bases, 9 bases remained unmatched. Germline V gene data show CDR1 as KGHSH and CDR2 as LQKENI. The CDR3 spans 15 residues. This CDR3 reads CASSPRASGPGTQYF. The CDR3 DNA reads TGTGCCAGCTCACCAAGGGCTAGCGGGCCGGGGACCCAGTACTTC.

The V and J genes are TRBV19 and TRBJ1-5; D is uncertain. Germline CDR1 is LNHDA and CDR2 is SQIVND (reference sequence). V was pared by 5 bases and J by 7 bases, with 18 bases between. The CDR3 is 15 amino acids. CDR3 region: CASSLGSRGMQPQHF. The CDR3 region has the DNA TGTGCCAGTAGTCTGGGAAGCCGAGGAATGCAGCCCCAGCATTTT.

This sequence joins TRBV27 and TRBJ1-2; TRBD1 might be the D (6 bases). Trimming cost V 2 bases and J 6 bases, with 13 bases left between them. Germline V gene data show CDR1 as MNHEY and CDR2 as SMNVEV (reference sequence). CDR3 length equals 14 residues. CDR3 sequence (DNA): TGTGCCAGCAGTTTACTTGGGGGCATTAATGGCTACACCTTC. It yields the protein CASSLLGGINGYTF.

The DNA of the CDR3 is TGTGCCAGCAGCTTAGAACTTAGCATGTCCGAAAAACTGTTTTTT. Translating gives CASSLELSMSEKLFF. This rearrangement joins TRBV5-4 to TRBJ1-4; no firm D call. The length of the CDR3 is 15 residues. From germline, CDR1 is SGHNT and CDR2 YYREEE (reference sequence). V was clipped by 2 bases and J by 8 bases, with 16 bases between them.

A remark on this clone: The junction differs from germline at one of its ends, possibly a read error. This chain connects TRBV7-7 to TRBJ2-5; TRBD1 matches at 8 bases. Looked up from germline, CDR1 is SSHAT and CDR2 is FNYEAQ (reference sequence). There are 15 residues in the CDR3. The CDR3 DNA sequence: TGTGCTAGCAGCTTAAACAGGGGGGTAGGGGAGACCCAGTACTTC. As protein: CASSLNRGVGETQYF.

The chain joins TRBV6-5 to TRBJ2-5; perhaps TRBD2 as D (7 bases). Trimming stripped 7 bases from V and 7 bases from J, with 19 bases between. Germline CDR1 is MNHEY and CDR2 is SVGAGI. The CDR3 is 14 amino acids. This CDR3 reads CASTLGGRGGTQYF. Here the CDR3 DNA reads TGTGCCAGCACGTTGGGGGGGCGGGGTGGGACCCAGTACTTC.

This clone is a singleton in its sample. J is TRBJ1-5 and V is TRBV5-1, with TRBD1 identical over 10 bases. Germline trimming cut 4 bases from V and 3 bases from J; bases unmatched to any gene: 10. Germline CDR1 is SGHRS and CDR2 is YFSETQ. The CDR3 is 17 amino acids. The CDR3 region is CASSLGPGTGDNQPQHF. CDR3 in DNA: TGCGCCAGCAGCCTAGGCCCCGGGACAGGGGACAATCAGCCCCAGCATTTT.

V is TRBV5-1 and J is TRBJ1-1; the D is unclear. CDR3 size: 15 residues. Germline CDR1 is SGHRS and CDR2 is YFSETQ. Between the trimmed V and J ends, which lost 0 bases and 4 bases, there was a span of 13 bases. Written as DNA, the CDR3 is TGCGCCAGCAGCTTGGTTGGGAGTAGTAGCACTGAAGCTTTCTTT. This translates into CASSLVGSSSTEAFF.

The CDR3 reads CASSLSLVAFYEQYV. The DNA of the CDR3 is TGTGCCAGCAGTTTATCGTTGGTCGCGTTCTACGAGCAGTACGTC. The chain links TRBV27 to TRBJ2-7; D unclear. The CDR3 covers 15 residues. The germline CDR1 and CDR2 sequences are MNHEY and SMNVEV (reference sequence). Trimming pared 0 bases from V and 3 bases from J, leaving 12 bases between.

This rearrangement joins TRBV28 to TRBJ1-6, with 7 bases lining up with TRBD1. The germline V gene has CDR1 MDHEN and CDR2 SYDVKM. This CDR3 region has 13 residues. V dropped 4 bases and J dropped 17; count of bases not matched to a gene: 11. In DNA, the CDR3 is TGTGCCAGCAGTTCCGGGGACAGACTTTTTTTCCACTTT. This sequence encodes CASSSGDRLFFHF.

V and J are TRBV5-4 and TRBJ2-4; the match to TRBD1 covers 9 bases. With 5 bases clipped from V and 6 bases from J, the junction kept 6 bases outside the gene matches. The V gene's germline CDR1 is SGHNT and CDR2 YYREEE (reference sequence). The CDR3 is 14 residues long. CDR3 nucleotides: TGTGCCAGCAGTCCGGACAGGGGTTCAAACATTCAGTACTTC. Residues: CASSPDRGSNIQYF.